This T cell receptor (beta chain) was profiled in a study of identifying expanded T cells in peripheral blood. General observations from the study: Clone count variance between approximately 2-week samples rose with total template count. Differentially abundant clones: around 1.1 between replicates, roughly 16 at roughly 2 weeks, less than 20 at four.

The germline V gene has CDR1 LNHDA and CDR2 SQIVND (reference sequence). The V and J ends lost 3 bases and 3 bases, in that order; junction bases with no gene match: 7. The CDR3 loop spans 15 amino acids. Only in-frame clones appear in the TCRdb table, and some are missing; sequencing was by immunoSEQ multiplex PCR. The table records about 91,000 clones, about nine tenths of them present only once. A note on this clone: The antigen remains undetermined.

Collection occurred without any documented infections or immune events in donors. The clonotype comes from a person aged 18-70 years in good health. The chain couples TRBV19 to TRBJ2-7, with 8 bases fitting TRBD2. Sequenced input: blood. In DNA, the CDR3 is TGTGCCAGTAGTATGAGCGGGAGAGCTTTCTACGAGCAGTACTTC. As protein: CASSMSGRAFYEQYF.